This TCR beta chain was sequenced for a study of response to subunit inactivated influenza vaccine. Study-wide findings and caveats: The authors proposed limited new T cell recruitment per seasonal influenza vaccination.

The CDR3 spans 16 residues. J gave up 7 bases and V 0 bases, and 8 bases lay outside the gene matches. CDR1 is SGHKS and CDR2 is YYEKEE in the germline V gene (reference sequence). Points on this clonotype: Its matching antigen is unknown.

TCRdb passed the RT-PCR reads through MiXCR, listing each CDR3 protein once. The table records more than 700,000 distinct CDR3 sequences, over 20% of them present only once. The starting material was PBMCs from blood, obtained about 5 days after vaccination. The chain uses TRBV5-5 and TRBJ2-1, with 9 positions matching TRBD1. The origin of this receptor is a man in his fifties or sixties who received an inactivated influenza vaccine. The CDR3 here is CASSLGTGGALNEQFF. The CDR3 DNA is TGTGCCAGCAGCTTGGGAACAGGGGGCGCCTTAAATGAGCAGTTCTTC.